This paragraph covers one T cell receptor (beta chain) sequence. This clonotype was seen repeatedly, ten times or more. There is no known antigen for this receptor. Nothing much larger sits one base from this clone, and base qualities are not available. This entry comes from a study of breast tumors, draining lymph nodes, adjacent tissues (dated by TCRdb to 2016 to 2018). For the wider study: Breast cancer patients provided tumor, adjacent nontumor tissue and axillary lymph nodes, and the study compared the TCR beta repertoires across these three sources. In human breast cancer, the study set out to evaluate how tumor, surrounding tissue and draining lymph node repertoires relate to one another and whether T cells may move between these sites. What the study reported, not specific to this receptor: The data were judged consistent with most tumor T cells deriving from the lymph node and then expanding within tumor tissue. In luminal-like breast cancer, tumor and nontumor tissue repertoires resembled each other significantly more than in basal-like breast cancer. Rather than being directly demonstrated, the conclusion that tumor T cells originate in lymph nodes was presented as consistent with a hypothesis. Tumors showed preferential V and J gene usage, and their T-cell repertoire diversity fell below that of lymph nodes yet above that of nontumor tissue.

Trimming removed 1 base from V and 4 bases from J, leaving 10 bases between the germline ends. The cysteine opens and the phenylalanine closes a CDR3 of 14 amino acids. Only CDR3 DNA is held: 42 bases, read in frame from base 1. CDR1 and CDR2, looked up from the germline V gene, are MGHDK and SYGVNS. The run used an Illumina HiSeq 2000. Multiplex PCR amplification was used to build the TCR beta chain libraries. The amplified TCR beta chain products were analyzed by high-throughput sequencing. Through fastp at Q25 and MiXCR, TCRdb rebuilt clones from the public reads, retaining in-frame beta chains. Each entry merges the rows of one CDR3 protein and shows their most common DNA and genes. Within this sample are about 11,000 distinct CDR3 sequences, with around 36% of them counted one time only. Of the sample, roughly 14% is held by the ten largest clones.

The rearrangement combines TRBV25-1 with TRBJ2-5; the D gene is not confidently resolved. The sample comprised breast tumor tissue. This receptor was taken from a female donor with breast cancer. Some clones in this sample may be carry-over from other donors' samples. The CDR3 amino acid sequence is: CASSEWTTGETQYF. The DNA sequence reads TGTGCCAGCAGTGAATGGACCACGGGAGAGACCCAGTACTTC.